Listed below are T cell receptor beta chains from one sample, sequenced in a study of blood T cell repertoires in COVID-19. The method was immunoSEQ multiplex PCR; TCRdb's version includes in-frame clones alone and lacks a portion of them. The sample contains just over 300,000 clones, roughly 86% of which appear only once. Input material: peripheral blood. The receptor source for this set is a woman aged 25 to 39 with COVID-19, enrolled during active disease. Both conserved end residues are trimmed from each CDR3.

v_gene: TRBV28
j_gene: TRBJ1-1
CDR3aa: ASSSNQGRNTEAF

v_gene: TRBV30
j_gene: TRBJ1-2
CDR3aa: AWSPGGARGYGYT

v_gene: TRBV6-4
j_gene: TRBJ2-2
CDR3aa: ASRKGSGGQTGELF

v_gene: TRBV5-1
j_gene: TRBJ2-1
CDR3aa: ASSLTSGGAGEQF

v_gene: TRBV7-9
j_gene: TRBJ2-7
CDR3aa: ASSLVSTNYEQY

v_gene: TRBV24-1
j_gene: TRBJ2-5
CDR3aa: ATSEPTSGGSETQY

v_gene: TRBV6-5
j_gene: TRBJ1-2
CDR3aa: ASSYSSRGRSGYT

v_gene: TRBV7-8
j_gene: TRBJ2-5
CDR3aa: ASSSRDRGSETQY

v_gene: TRBV9
j_gene: TRBJ2-1
CDR3aa: ASGGGTGPLNEQF

v_gene: TRBV2
j_gene: TRBJ1-2
CDR3aa: ASRLTGPRGYT

v_gene: TRBV2
j_gene: TRBJ1-3
CDR3aa: ASRDQGVGNTIY

v_gene: TRBV7-9
j_gene: TRBJ2-2
CDR3aa: ASSFGTANDGELF

v_gene: TRBV19
j_gene: TRBJ1-5
CDR3aa: ASSIRGIDQPQH

v_gene: TRBV7-9
j_gene: TRBJ2-1
CDR3aa: ASSLAGQGNGEQF

v_gene: TRBV27
j_gene: TRBJ2-2
CDR3aa: ASSLSGSRGRSQITGELF

v_gene: TRBV7-8
j_gene: TRBJ2-7
CDR3aa: ASSGTSDSYEQY

v_gene: TRBV7-2
j_gene: TRBJ2-3
CDR3aa: ASSLQGMSTDTQY

v_gene: TRBV2
j_gene: TRBJ2-1
CDR3aa: ASRTGGPDNEQF

v_gene: TRBV6-5
j_gene: TRBJ1-1
CDR3aa: ASSTGTGEAF

v_gene: TRBV3-1/TRBV3-2
j_gene: TRBJ1-6
CDR3aa: ASSQGGLSLH

v_gene: TRBV7-8
j_gene: TRBJ2-5
CDR3aa: ASSYLGLAGEKETQY

v_gene: TRBV19
j_gene: TRBJ2-3
CDR3aa: ASTVAGWEDTQY

v_gene: TRBV19
j_gene: TRBJ2-5
CDR3aa: ASRTGTTNQETQY

v_gene: TRBV25-1
j_gene: TRBJ2-1
CDR3aa: ASSDVGQVTNEQF

v_gene: TRBV7-7
j_gene: TRBJ2-3
CDR3aa: ASSLAEADTQY

v_gene: TRBV5-4
j_gene: TRBJ1-2
CDR3aa: ASSPKIGTPYRGDGYT

v_gene: TRBV5-6
j_gene: TRBJ2-3
CDR3aa: ASSLWDTHLTDTQY

v_gene: TRBV6-5
j_gene: TRBJ1-1
CDR3aa: ASSRTPDSNTEAF

v_gene: TRBV18
j_gene: TRBJ1-1
CDR3aa: ASSFQTGLDTEAF

v_gene: TRBV5-8
j_gene: TRBJ1-2
CDR3aa: ASTPWTENYGYT

v_gene: TRBV7-6
j_gene: TRBJ1-4
CDR3aa: ASSLNSGVATNEKLF

v_gene: TRBV4-2
j_gene: TRBJ1-1
CDR3aa: ASSQETGWMNTEAF

v_gene: TRBV4-1
j_gene: TRBJ2-2
CDR3aa: ASAGTPSLNTGELF

v_gene: TRBV27
j_gene: TRBJ1-2
CDR3aa: ASSLDRESFGYT

v_gene: TRBV3-1/TRBV3-2
j_gene: TRBJ1-1
CDR3aa: ASSRNRNTEAF

v_gene: TRBV27
j_gene: TRBJ1-1
CDR3aa: ASSVRPPRTGTTEAF